Sequencing of this T cell receptor (beta chain) was carried out in a study of blood T cells in healthy people across ages. The length of the CDR3 is 13 residues. Germline CDR1 reads MNHEY; CDR2 reads SVGAGI. The germline V and J ends were trimmed by 6 bases and 6 bases, with 12 bases remaining between them. A second PCR of about 7 to 12 cycles used a sample-barcoded 5' primer and a J-beta primer mix. No fewer than 3 million CDR3-containing paired-end reads came from each sample. One entry per CDR3 protein, called by TCRdb with MiXCR from the 5' RACE reads. Found here are some 1.1 million distinct CDR3 sequences, more than 30% of them singletons; the top ten hold about 12%.

The receptor was isolated from a man younger than 35 in good health. The sample consisted of blood. The rearrangement joins TRBV6-5 to TRBJ1-5; D gene unclear. CDR3 DNA sequence: TGTGCCAGCAGAAGTGATAGTTTTCAGCCCCAGCATTTT. Translation gives CASRSDSFQPQHF.